The next 22 T cell receptor beta chains were all read from a single sample in a study of cytomegalovirus exposure and HLA in healthy donors. The PCR employed 60 Vbeta primers together with 13 Jbeta primers. Some clones are missing from TCRdb's copy, which holds only in-frame ones; the method was immunoSEQ multiplex PCR. The sample lists 200,000 to 250,000 clones; almost 70% were seen once. What was sequenced was PBMCs. These receptors came from a man aged 35 to 55 in good health and CMV-seropositive.

The CDR3 nucleotides read TGTGCCAGCTCAGCAGGGGTTGGTCAGCCCCAGCATTTT. This translates into CASSAGVGQPQHF. V and J are TRBV18 and TRBJ1-5; TRBD1 might be the D (6 bases). The CDR3 length is 13 residues. Germline lookup yields CDR1 KGHSH and CDR2 LQKENI. Trimming removed 5 bases at V and 6 bases at J, with 11 bases between.

This clone was detected only once. The V gene is TRBV6-5, the J gene TRBJ2-2; the D gene is possibly TRBD2 (6 bases). Germline V CDR1 and CDR2: MNHEY, SVGAGI. The germline V and J ends were trimmed by 6 bases and 4 bases, with 12 bases remaining between them. The CDR3 consists of 14 residues. CDR3 residues: CASSSTSSTGELFF. The CDR3 DNA sequence: TGTGCCAGCAGCTCTACTAGCAGCACCGGGGAGCTGTTTTTT.

This clone was picked up a small number of times. The chain uses TRBV7-2 and TRBJ1-1; perhaps TRBD1 as D (6 bases). The CDR3 loop spans 14 amino acids. V dropped 1 base and J dropped 10 bases, with 16 bases sitting between them. Germline loops: CDR1 SGHTA, CDR2 FQGNSA. CDR3 loop: CASSLGGQGRGAFF. The DNA of the CDR3 is TGTGCCAGCAGCTTAGGCGGGCAGGGGCGAGGAGCTTTCTTT.

This chain links TRBV7-2 with TRBJ2-1; 14 bases fit TRBD2. This CDR3 region has 15 residues. CDR1 SGHTA and CDR2 FQGNSA come from the germline V gene. Trimming cost V 4 bases and J 10 bases; bases outside gene matches: 6. The CDR3 nucleotides are TGTGCCAGCAGCTCGACTAGCGGGGGGGCGCACGAGCAGTTCTTC. As protein: CASSSTSGGAHEQFF.

In this sample, this clone turned up once. This sequence joins TRBV11-2 and TRBJ2-7, with D possibly TRBD1 on 6 matching bases. CDR1 and CDR2 from the germline V gene are SGHAT and FQNNGV. There are 15 residues in the CDR3. V lost 2 bases to trimming and J lost 1 base, with 12 bases between them. The CDR3 sequence: CASSLNRVGSYEQYF. The DNA for the CDR3 is TGTGCCAGCAGCTTAAACAGGGTCGGGTCCTACGAGCAGTACTTC.

This rearrangement joins TRBV7-3 to TRBJ2-5; D is ambiguous. Germline CDR1 and CDR2: SGHTA and FQGTGA. The V and J ends lost 4 bases and 7 bases respectively, with 10 bases between them. The CDR3 contains 12 residues. The CDR3 nucleotides are TGTGCCAGCAGCTCTCACGGCGGGACCCAGTACTTC. Translated: CASSSHGGTQYF.

The chain combines TRBV19 with TRBJ1-6, with a possible D match to TRBD1 (5 bases). V gave up 2 bases and J gave up 14 bases, with 19 bases separating them. The CDR3 has 15 residues. Germline V gene data show CDR1 as LNHDA and CDR2 as SQIVND (reference sequence). The CDR3 sequence is CASSISGGTGESLHF. The CDR3, as DNA: TGTGCCAGTAGTATATCGGGAGGGACTGGGGAGTCCCTCCACTTT.

This clone was observed a few times. The rearrangement joins TRBV2 to TRBJ2-4; D is possibly TRBD2 (6 bases). CDR1 and CDR2 (germline): SNHLY, FYNNEI. V was cut by 6 bases and J by 3 bases, with 12 bases left in between. The CDR3 has 14 amino acids. CDR3 sequence: CASSTKEGKNIQYF. The CDR3 DNA reads TGTGCCAGCAGCACAAAGGAGGGCAAAAACATTCAGTACTTC. The whole variable domain, remainder taken from reference TRBV2 and TRBJ2-4, is EPEVTQTPSHQVTQMGQEVILRCVPISNHLYFYWYRQILGQKVEFLVSFYNNEISEKSEIFDDQFSVERPDGSNFTLKIRSTKLEDSAMYFCASSTKEGKNIQYFGAGTRLSVL.

The V and J genes are TRBV27 and TRBJ1-4; D unresolved. V lost 4 bases to trimming and J lost 8 bases, with 17 bases between them. CDR1 and CDR2 from the germline V gene are MNHEY and SMNVEV (reference sequence). The CDR3 has 15 residues. DNA of the CDR3: TGTGCCAGCAGTTCAGGCCGTCTCAGAGGGGAAAAACTGTTTTTT. Translation: CASSSGRLRGEKLFF.

The chain uses TRBV2 and TRBJ2-7; 11 nucleotides match TRBD2. Germline V CDR1 and CDR2: SNHLY, FYNNEI. V lost 3 bases and J lost 2; bases outside the gene matches: 9. The CDR3 spans 17 residues. In DNA, the CDR3 is TGTGCCAGCAGTGAGACTAGCGGGGCCCCGTTGCCCTACGAGCAGTACTTC. Its translation: CASSETSGAPLPYEQYF.

This clone was seen a single time. Distinct nucleotide sequences in the sample also encode this CDR3. The rearrangement joins TRBV5-6 to TRBJ2-1, with TRBD1 as a possible D gene (6 bases). CDR1 is SGHDT and CDR2 is YYEEEE in the germline V gene. Trimming removed 8 bases at V and 4 bases at J, with 13 bases between. There are 13 residues in the CDR3. CDR3 protein: CASMPRGYNEQFF. The CDR3 DNA is TGTGCCAGTATGCCAAGGGGGTACAATGAGCAGTTCTTC.

This clone appeared a few times. The genes are TRBV5-5 and TRBJ2-7; weak D call: TRBD2 (5 bases). This CDR3 spans 14 amino acids. Germline V lookup: CDR1 SGHKS, CDR2 YYEKEE (reference sequence). With 0 bases removed from V and 9 bases from J, the gap between germline ends came to 16 bases. The CDR3 here is CASSLVDSPGVQYF. In DNA, the CDR3 is TGTGCCAGCAGCTTGGTGGACTCCCCAGGAGTGCAGTACTTC.

The chain joins TRBV5-1 to TRBJ2-7; 12 positions agree with TRBD2. CDR3 length equals 19 residues. Per germline, CDR1 SGHRS and CDR2 YFSETQ. Losses at the gene ends were 5 bases for V and 6 bases for J; bases not matched to a gene: 21. CDR3 loop: CASSFPPGTSGLRAVEQYF. In DNA form, the CDR3 reads TGCGCCAGCAGTTTTCCCCCCGGGACTAGCGGGCTCAGAGCGGTCGAGCAGTACTTC.

This clone was observed a few times. The rearrangement joins TRBV9 to TRBJ2-1; D is undetermined. This CDR3 has 18 amino acids. CDR1 is SGDLS, CDR2 YYNGEE, per germline. V gave up 0 bases and J gave up 2 bases, with 18 bases separating them. CDR3 in amino acids: CASSVAPDTFRTYNEQFF. The CDR3 DNA reads TGTGCCAGCAGCGTAGCCCCCGATACCTTTAGAACCTACAATGAGCAGTTCTTC.

The gene calls are TRBV5-6 and TRBJ2-7; 12 positions match TRBD1. Trimming took 5 bases from V and 5 from J; bases not matched to a gene: 8. Germline V gene data show CDR1 as SGHDT and CDR2 as YYEEEE. This CDR3 spans 15 amino acids. In DNA form, the CDR3 reads TGTGCCAGCAGATGGCCCGGGACAGGGGGCGACGAGCAGTACTTC. Its translation: CASRWPGTGGDEQYF.

This clone has just a few counts. V usage is TRBV13 and J usage is TRBJ2-3; 10 nucleotides agree with TRBD2. This CDR3 region has 17 residues. The ends lost 4 bases at V and 4 bases at J; junction bases unmatched: 11. Germline CDR1 is PRHDT and CDR2 is FYEKMQ (reference sequence). CDR3 sequence: CASSSTPGLALPDTQYF. The CDR3 nucleotides read TGTGCCAGCAGCTCAACCCCGGGACTAGCGCTCCCAGATACGCAGTATTTT.

This clone was detected only a few times. The chain uses TRBV25-1 and TRBJ2-4; 11 bases map to TRBD2. Per germline, CDR1 MGHDK and CDR2 SYGVNS. Losses at the gene ends were 6 bases for V and 7 bases for J; bases not matched to a gene: 8. This CDR3 contains 15 residues. CDR3 sequence reads: CASSSSGGGPNIQYF. In DNA form, the CDR3 reads TGTGCCAGCAGCAGTAGCGGGGGGGGCCCGAACATTCAGTACTTC.

This sequence joins TRBV2 and TRBJ1-1; possibly TRBD1 for D (6 bases). Trimming stripped 6 bases from V and 7 bases from J, with 15 bases between. Germline assignment: CDR1 SNHLY and CDR2 FYNNEI. CDR3 length equals 13 residues. Here the CDR3 DNA reads TGTGCCAGCAGCCATGGGGGGGCTCTTGAAGCTTTCTTT. As protein: CASSHGGALEAFF.

This clone was picked up a small number of times. The V gene is TRBV6-6, the J gene TRBJ2-7; a possible D gene is TRBD1 (6 bases). This CDR3 is 13 amino acids long. Trimming pared 0 bases from V and 7 bases from J, leaving 10 bases between. Germline V gives CDR1 MNHNY, CDR2 SVGAGI (reference sequence). CDR3 region: CASSYSGAGEQYF. In nucleotides, the CDR3 is TGTGCCAGCAGTTACTCGGGGGCAGGGGAGCAGTACTTC.

J is TRBJ2-6 and V is TRBV5-1, with 8 bases identical to TRBD1. Germline assignment: CDR1 SGHRS and CDR2 YFSETQ. V was clipped by 0 bases and J by 2 bases; unmatched bases: 4. CDR3 length equals 17 residues. CDR3 bases: TGCGCCAGCAGCTTGGACAGGGGGTACCCTGGGGCCAACGTCCTGACTTTC. Translated, it gives CASSLDRGYPGANVLTF.

The chain combines TRBV5-1 with TRBJ1-3; 7 bases agree with TRBD1. Trimming cost V 7 bases and J 4 bases; bases outside gene matches: 5. Germline V CDR1 and CDR2: SGHRS, YFSETQ. The length of the CDR3 is 13 residues. The chain's CDR3 is CASGGTEGNTIYF. As DNA, the CDR3 is TGCGCCAGCGGAGGGACAGAAGGAAACACCATATATTTT.

V gene TRBV6-6 combines with J gene TRBJ2-1; D might be TRBD2 (5 bases). This CDR3 is 14 amino acids long. The germline V gene has CDR1 MNHNY and CDR2 SVGAGI (reference sequence). Trimming stripped 7 bases from V and 3 bases from J, with 13 bases between. This chain's CDR3 is CASTFGGLYNEQFF. As DNA, the CDR3 is TGTGCCAGCACCTTCGGAGGTCTCTACAATGAGCAGTTCTTC.